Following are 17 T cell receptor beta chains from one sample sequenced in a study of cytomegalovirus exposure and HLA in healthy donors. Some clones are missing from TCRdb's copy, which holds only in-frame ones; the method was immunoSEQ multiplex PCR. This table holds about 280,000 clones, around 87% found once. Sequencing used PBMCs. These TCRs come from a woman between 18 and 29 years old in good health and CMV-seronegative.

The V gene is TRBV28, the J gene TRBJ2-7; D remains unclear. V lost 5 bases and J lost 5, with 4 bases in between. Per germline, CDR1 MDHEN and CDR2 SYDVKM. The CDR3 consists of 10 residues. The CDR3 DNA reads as TGTGCCAGCAGTGAGCACGAGCAGTACTTC. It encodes CASSEHEQYF.

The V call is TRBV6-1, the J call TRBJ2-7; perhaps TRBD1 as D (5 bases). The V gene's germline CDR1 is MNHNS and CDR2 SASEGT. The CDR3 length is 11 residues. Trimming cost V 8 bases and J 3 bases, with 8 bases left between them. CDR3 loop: CASGRDYEQYF. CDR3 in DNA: TGTGCCAGCGGCAGGGACTACGAGCAGTACTTC.

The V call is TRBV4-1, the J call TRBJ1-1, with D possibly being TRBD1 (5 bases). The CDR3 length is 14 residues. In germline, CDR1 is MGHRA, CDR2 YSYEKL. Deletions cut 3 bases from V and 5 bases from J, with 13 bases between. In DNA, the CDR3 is TGCGCCAGCAGCCATTCCAGGGCGGAGACTGAAGCTTTCTTT. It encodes CASSHSRAETEAFF.

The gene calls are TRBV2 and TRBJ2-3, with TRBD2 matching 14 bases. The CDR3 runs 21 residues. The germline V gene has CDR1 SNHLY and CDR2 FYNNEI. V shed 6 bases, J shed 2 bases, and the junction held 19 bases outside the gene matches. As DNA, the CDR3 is TGTGCCAGCAGCGTTCCCTCCGGGACTAGCGGGAGTAAGTCCCCCACAGATACGCAGTATTTT. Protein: CASSVPSGTSGSKSPTDTQYF.

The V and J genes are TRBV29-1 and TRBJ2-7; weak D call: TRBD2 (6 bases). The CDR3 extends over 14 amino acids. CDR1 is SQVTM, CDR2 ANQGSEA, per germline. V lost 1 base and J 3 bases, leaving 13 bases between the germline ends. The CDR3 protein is CSVEVGLRNYEQYF. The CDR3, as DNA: TGCAGCGTTGAAGTGGGACTGAGGAACTACGAGCAGTACTTC.

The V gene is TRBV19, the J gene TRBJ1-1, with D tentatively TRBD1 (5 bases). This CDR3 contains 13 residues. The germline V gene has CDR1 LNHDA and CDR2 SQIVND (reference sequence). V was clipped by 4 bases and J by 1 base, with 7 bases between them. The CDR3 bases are TGTGCCAGTAGTAGACAGTCGAACACTGAAGCTTTCTTT. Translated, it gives CASSRQSNTEAFF.

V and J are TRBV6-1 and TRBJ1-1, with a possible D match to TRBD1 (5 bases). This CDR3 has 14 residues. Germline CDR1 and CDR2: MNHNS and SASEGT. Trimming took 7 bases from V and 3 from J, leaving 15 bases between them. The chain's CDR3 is CASTDGGGDTEAFF. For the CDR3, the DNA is TGTGCCAGCACCGACGGAGGAGGGGACACTGAAGCTTTCTTT.

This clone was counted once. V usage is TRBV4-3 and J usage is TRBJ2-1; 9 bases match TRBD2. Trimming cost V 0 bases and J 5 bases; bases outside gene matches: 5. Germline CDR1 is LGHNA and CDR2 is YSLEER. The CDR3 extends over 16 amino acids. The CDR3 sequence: CASSQEREGPNNEQFF. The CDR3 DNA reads TGCGCCAGCAGCCAAGAGCGGGAGGGCCCCAACAATGAGCAGTTCTTC.

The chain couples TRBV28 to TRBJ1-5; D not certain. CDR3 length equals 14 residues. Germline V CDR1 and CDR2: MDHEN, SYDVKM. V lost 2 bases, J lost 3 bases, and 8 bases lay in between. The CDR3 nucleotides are TGTGCCAGCAGTTTAGGCCTCAACAATCAGCCCCAGCATTTT. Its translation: CASSLGLNNQPQHF.

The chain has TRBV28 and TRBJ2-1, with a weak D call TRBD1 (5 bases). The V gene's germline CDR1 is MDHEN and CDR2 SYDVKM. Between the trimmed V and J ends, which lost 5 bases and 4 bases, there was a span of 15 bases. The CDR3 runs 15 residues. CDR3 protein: CASSTQVLSYNEQFF. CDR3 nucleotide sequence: TGTGCCAGCAGTACACAGGTACTAAGTTACAATGAGCAGTTCTTC.

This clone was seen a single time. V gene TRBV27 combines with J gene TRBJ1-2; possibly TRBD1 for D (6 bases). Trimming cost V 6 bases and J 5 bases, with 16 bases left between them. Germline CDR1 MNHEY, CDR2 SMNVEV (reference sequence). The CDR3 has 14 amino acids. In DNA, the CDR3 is TGTGCCAGCAGGAGGACAGTTCCGTATTATGGCTACACCTTC. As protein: CASRRTVPYYGYTF.

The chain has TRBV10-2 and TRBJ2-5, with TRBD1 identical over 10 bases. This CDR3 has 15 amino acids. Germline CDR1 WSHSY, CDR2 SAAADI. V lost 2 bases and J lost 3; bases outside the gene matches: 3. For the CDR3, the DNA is TGCGCCAGCAGTGAGAGGGACAGGGGCGAAGAGACCCAGTACTTC. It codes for CASSERDRGEETQYF.

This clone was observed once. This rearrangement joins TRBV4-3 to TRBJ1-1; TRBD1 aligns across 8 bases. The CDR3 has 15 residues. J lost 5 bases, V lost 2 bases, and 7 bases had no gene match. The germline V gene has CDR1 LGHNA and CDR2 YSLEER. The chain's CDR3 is CASSQFGQGGTEAFF. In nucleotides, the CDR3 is TGCGCCAGCAGCCAATTCGGACAGGGCGGGACTGAAGCTTTCTTT.

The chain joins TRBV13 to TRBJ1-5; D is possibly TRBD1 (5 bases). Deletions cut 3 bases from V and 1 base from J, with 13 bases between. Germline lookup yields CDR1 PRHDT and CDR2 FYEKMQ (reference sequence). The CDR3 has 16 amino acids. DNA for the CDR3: TGTGCCAGCAGCTTGTTCAGGGTGGGGAGCAATCAGCCCCAGCATTTT. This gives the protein CASSLFRVGSNQPQHF.

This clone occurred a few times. The CDR3 region has the DNA TGTGCCAGCAGAATTTACGGGCCGGGGGAACCCCTCCACTTT. It encodes CASRIYGPGEPLHF. The J gene is TRBJ1-6, the V gene TRBV27; perhaps TRBD1 as D (5 bases). The CDR3 covers 14 residues. The V gene lost 6 bases and the J gene lost 12 bases, with 18 bases spanning the gap. The germline V gene has CDR1 MNHEY and CDR2 SMNVEV (reference sequence).

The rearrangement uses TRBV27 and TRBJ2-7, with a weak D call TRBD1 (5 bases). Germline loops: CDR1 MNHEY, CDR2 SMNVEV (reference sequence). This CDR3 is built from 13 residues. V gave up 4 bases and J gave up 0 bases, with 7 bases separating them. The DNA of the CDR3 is TGTGCCAGCAGTTGGGGCAGCTCCTACGAGCAGTACTTC. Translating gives CASSWGSSYEQYF.

DNA of the CDR3: TGTGCCAGCAGCCCCATGGGGGGGCGTTCCACCGGGGAGCTGTTTTTT. Amino acids: CASSPMGGRSTGELFF. The chain links TRBV9 to TRBJ2-2; tentative D call: TRBD2 (7 bases). V was cut by 4 bases and J by 4 bases, with 17 bases left in between. The V gene's germline CDR1 is SGDLS and CDR2 YYNGEE. The CDR3 is 16 amino acids.